In its sample, the clone carrying this T cell receptor beta chain was seen a few times. Its antigen is still unknown. Sequence at one end of the junction differs from germline and may be a read error. The sample comes from a study of T cells after yellow fever vaccination. Findings of the study overall: CD4 and CD8 compartments shared a small share of clonotypes.

TCRdb analysed the 5' RACE reads with MiXCR anew, one entry per CDR3 protein. The sample has approximately 580,000 distinct CDR3 sequences; less than 20% are singletons. This CDR3 has 13 residues. Germline CDR1 MNHEY, CDR2 SVGEGT. Material: PBMCs, obtained roughly 5 days after the first yellow fever vaccination. The source of this sequence is a man between 18 and 35 years old who received the YFV17D yellow fever vaccine. The chain recombines TRBV6-2 or TRBV6-3 with TRBJ1-2; the D gene is possibly TRBD1 (6 bases). The CDR3 coding sequence is TGTGCCAGCAGCCTTGACAGGACCTATAGCTACACCTTC. Translating gives CASSLDRTYSYTF.